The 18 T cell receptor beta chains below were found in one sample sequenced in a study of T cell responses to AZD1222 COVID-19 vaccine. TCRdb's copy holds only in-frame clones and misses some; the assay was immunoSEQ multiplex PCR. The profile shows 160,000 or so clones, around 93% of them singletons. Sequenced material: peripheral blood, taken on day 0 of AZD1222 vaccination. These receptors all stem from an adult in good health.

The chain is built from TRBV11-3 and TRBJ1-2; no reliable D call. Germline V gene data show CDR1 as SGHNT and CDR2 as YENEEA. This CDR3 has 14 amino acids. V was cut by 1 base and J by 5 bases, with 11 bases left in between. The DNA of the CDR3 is TGTGCCAGCAGCTTAGGAACTCGGAGTTATGGCTACACCTTC. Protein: CASSLGTRSYGYTF.

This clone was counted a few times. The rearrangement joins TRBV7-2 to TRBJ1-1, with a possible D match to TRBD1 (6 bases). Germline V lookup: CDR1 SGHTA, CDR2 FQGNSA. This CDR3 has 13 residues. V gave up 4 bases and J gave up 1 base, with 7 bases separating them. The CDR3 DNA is TGTGCCAGCAGCTCGGACAGGAACACTGAAGCTTTCTTT. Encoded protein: CASSSDRNTEAFF.

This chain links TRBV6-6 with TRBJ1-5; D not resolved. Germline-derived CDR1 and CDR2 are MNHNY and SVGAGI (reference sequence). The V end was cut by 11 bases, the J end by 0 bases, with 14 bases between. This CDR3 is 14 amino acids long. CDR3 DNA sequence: TGTGCCGTTACAGAGGGCGGTAGCAATCAGCCCCAGCATTTT. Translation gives CAVTEGGSNQPQHF.

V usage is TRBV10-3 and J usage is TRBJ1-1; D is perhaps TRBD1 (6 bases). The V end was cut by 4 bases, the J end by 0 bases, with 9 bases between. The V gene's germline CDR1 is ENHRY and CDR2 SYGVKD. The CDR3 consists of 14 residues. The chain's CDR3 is CAISVGGLNTEAFF. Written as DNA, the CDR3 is TGTGCCATCAGTGTGGGGGGCTTGAACACTGAAGCTTTCTTT.

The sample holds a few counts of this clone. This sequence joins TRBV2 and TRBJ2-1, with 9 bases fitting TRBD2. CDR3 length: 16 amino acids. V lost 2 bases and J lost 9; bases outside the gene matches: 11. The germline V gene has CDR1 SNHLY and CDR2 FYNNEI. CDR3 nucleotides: TGTGCCAGCAGTGAAAGGTTAGCGGGAGTGAGGGGTGAGCAGTTCTTC. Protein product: CASSERLAGVRGEQFF.

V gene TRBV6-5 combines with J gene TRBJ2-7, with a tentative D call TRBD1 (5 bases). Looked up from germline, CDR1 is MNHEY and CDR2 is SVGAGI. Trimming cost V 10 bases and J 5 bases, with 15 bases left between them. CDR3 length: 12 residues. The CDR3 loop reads CATRQGIHEQYF. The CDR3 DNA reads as TGTGCCACCAGGCAGGGAATCCACGAGCAGTACTTC.

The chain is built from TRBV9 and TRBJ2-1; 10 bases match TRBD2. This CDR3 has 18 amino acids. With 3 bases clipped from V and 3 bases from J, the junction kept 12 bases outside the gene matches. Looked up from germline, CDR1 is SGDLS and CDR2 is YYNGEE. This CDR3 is CASSASLWTSGNYNEQFF. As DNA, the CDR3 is TGTGCCAGCAGCGCTTCCTTATGGACTAGCGGAAACTACAATGAGCAGTTCTTC.

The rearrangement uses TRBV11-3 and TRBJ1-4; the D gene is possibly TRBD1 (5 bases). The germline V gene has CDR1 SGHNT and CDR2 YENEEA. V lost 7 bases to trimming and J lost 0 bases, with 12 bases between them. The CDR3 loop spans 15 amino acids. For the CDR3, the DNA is TGTGCCAGCACCCAGGGCCCCGCAACTAATGAAAAACTGTTTTTT. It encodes CASTQGPATNEKLFF.

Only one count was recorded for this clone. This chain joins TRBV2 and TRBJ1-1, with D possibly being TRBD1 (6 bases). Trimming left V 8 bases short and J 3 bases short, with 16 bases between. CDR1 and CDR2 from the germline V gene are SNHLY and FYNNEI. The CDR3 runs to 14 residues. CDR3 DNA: TGTGCCAGCGGGGGCCCTCCAGAGGACACTGAAGCTTTCTTT. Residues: CASGGPPEDTEAFF.

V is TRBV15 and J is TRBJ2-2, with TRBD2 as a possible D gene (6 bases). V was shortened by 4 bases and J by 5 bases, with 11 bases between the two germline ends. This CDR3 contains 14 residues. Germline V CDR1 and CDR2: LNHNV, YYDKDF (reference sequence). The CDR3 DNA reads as TGTGCCACCAGCACACGACTAGATACCGGGGAGCTGTTTTTT. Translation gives CATSTRLDTGELFF.

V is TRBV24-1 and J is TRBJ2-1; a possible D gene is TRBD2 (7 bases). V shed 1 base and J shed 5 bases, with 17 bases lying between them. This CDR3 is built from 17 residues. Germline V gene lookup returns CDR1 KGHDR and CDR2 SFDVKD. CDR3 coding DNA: TGTGCCACCAGTGATTTTTCCCGGGGGGCCCTACACAATGAGCAGTTCTTC. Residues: CATSDFSRGALHNEQFF.

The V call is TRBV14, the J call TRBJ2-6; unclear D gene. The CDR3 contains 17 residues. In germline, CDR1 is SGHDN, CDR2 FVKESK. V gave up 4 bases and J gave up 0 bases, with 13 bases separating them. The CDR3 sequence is CASSLRRPSSGANVLTF. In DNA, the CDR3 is TGTGCCAGCAGCCTCCGACGGCCTAGCTCTGGGGCCAACGTCCTGACTTTC.

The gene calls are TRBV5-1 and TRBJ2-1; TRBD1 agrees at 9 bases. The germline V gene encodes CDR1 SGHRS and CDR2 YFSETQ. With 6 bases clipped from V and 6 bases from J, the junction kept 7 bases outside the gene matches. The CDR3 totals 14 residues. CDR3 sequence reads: CASTPPGQGNEQFF. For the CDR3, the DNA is TGCGCCAGCACCCCCCCGGGACAGGGCAATGAGCAGTTCTTC.

The CDR3 sequence is CASRRAFEQFF. Written as DNA, the CDR3 is TGTGCCAGCAGGCGGGCCTTTGAGCAGTTCTTC. The V gene is TRBV12-3 or TRBV12-4, the J gene TRBJ2-1; D is possibly TRBD2 (5 bases). The CDR3 sequence is 11 residues long. V lost 6 bases and J lost 9, with 9 bases in between.

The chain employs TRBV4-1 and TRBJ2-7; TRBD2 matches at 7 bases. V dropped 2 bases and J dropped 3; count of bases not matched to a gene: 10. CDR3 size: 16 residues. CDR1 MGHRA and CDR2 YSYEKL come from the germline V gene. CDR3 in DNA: TGCGCCAGCAGCCAAACATCTATAGCGGGTTACTACGAGCAGTACTTC. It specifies CASSQTSIAGYYEQYF.

Here the CDR3 reads CASSLVGYSNQPQHF. The CDR3 nucleotides read TGTGCCAGCAGTTTAGTCGGCTATAGCAATCAGCCCCAGCATTTT. This rearrangement joins TRBV27 to TRBJ1-5; no firm D call. V was pared by 2 bases and J by 0 bases, with 8 bases between. Germline loops: CDR1 MNHEY, CDR2 SMNVEV (reference sequence). This CDR3 contains 15 residues.

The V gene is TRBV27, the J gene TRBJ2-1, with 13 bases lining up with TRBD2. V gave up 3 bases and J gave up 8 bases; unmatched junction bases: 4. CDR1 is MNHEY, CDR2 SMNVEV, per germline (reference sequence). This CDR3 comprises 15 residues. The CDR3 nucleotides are TGTGCCAGCAGTTTCGTACTAGCGGGAGGGGATGAGCAGTTCTTC. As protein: CASSFVLAGGDEQFF.

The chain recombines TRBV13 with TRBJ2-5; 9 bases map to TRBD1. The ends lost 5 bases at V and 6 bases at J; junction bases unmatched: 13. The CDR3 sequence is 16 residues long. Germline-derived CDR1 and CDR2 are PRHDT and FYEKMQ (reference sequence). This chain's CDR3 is CASSHQGDRVRKTQYF. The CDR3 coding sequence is TGTGCCAGCAGCCACCAAGGGGACAGGGTAAGAAAGACCCAGTACTTC.